The 6 T cell receptor beta chains presented below share a single source sample, sequenced in a study of T cells in Graves' hyperthyroidism and ophthalmopathy. Template material for amplifying TCR beta CDR3 regions consisted of RNA transcripts. With the HTBI primer set, the TCR CDR3 went through a first round of RT-PCR. TCRdb re-called the multiplex PCR reads through MiXCR, storing one row per CDR3 protein. In the table there are more than 300,000 distinct CDR3 sequences, approximately 17% of which are singletons. The sample taken for sequencing was blood. Receptor source: a man between 18 and 29 years old with Graves' ophthalmopathy.

About this clonotype: A much larger clonotype is one base distant, so this may be a read error. The rearrangement joins TRBV7-9 to TRBJ2-5; 14 bases fit TRBD2. TRBJ2-1 matches the DNA end more closely, so the J call is doubtful. The CDR3 is made up of 16 amino acids. From germline, CDR1 is SEHNR and CDR2 FQNEAQ (reference sequence). The DNA of the CDR3 is TGTGCCAGCAGACCGCGGACTAGCGGGGGGCAAGAGACCCAGTTCTTC. It is translated as CASRPRTSGGQETQFF.

The chain carries TRBV5-1 and TRBJ2-7, with 9 nucleotides matching TRBD1. Unmatched junction bases numbered 9, after V lost 3 bases and J lost 5 bases. The germline CDR1 and CDR2 sequences are SGHRS and YFSETQ. This CDR3 comprises 15 residues. For the CDR3, the DNA is TGCGCCAGCAGCTCCCGGGACAGGGAAGGCAACGAGCAGTACTTC. Its translation: CASSSRDREGNEQYF.

The V call is TRBV7-2, the J call TRBJ1-2; 7 bases agree with TRBD1. V shed 2 bases and J 2 bases; nucleotides not matched to a gene: 5. The CDR3 length is 15 residues. Looked up from germline, CDR1 is SGHTA and CDR2 is FQGNSA. CDR3 amino acids: CASSLTGQANYGYTF. The CDR3, as DNA: TGTGCCAGCAGCTTAACCGGACAGGCCAACTATGGCTACACCTTC.

This clonotype was observed at least ten times. The chain links TRBV20-1 to TRBJ2-7; D may be TRBD2 (5 bases). This CDR3 is 14 amino acids long. Looked up from germline, CDR1 is DFQATT and CDR2 is SNEGSKA (reference sequence). Trimming cost V 3 bases and J 5 bases, with 17 bases left between them. This chain's CDR3 is CSARSLGPGDEQYF. CDR3 sequence (DNA): TGCAGTGCTAGGTCTCTAGGGCCCGGGGACGAGCAGTACTTC.

This clonotype was seen many times. The chain carries TRBV12-3 or TRBV12-4 and TRBJ1-1; D possibly corresponds to TRBD1 (5 bases). The CDR3 loop spans 13 amino acids. V dropped 3 bases and J dropped 1 base, with 6 bases sitting between them. The CDR3, as DNA: TGTGCCAGCAGTTTGGACAAGAACACTGAAGCTTTCTTT. Its protein product is CASSLDKNTEAFF.

This clonotype was recorded at least ten times. The chain employs TRBV6-1 and TRBJ1-1; D is undetermined. Germline V gene lookup returns CDR1 MNHNS and CDR2 SASEGT. Trimming pared 6 bases from V and 4 bases from J, leaving 15 bases between. The CDR3 covers 14 residues. CDR3 nucleotides: TGTGCCAGCAGGCCGACGGATGACGGCACTGAAGCTTTCTTT. Translating gives CASRPTDDGTEAFF.